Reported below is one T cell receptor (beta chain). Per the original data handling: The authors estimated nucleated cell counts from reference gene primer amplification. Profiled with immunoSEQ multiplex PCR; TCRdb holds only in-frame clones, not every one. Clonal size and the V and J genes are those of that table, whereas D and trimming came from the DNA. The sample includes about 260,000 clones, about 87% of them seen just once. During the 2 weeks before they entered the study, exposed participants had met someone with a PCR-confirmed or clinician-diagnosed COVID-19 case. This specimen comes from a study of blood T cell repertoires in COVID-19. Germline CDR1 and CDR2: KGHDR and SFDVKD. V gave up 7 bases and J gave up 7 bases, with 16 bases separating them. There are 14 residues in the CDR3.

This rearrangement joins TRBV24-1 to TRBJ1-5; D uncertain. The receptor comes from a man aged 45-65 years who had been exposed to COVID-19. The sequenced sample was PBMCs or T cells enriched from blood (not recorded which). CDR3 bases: TGTGCCACCAGCGATAGGATCTACGGGCAGCCCCAGCATTTT. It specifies CATSDRIYGQPQHF.